The entry below describes one T cell receptor (beta chain). The sample originates from a study of blood T cell repertoires in COVID-19. Study details: The study drew acute and convalescent COVID-19 samples from the United States, Italy and Spain.

Some clones are missing from TCRdb's copy, which holds only in-frame ones; the method was immunoSEQ multiplex PCR. The table has about 270,000 clones, approximately 86% seen once. This CDR3 contains 17 residues. Trimming at V came to 5 bases and at J to 4 bases, leaving 14 bases not matched to a gene. Per the germline V gene, CDR1 is MNHEY and CDR2 is SVGEGT. V usage is TRBV6-2 or TRBV6-3 and J usage is TRBJ2-3; TRBD2 matches 8 bases. This TCR derives from a man aged 40-49 years with active or convalescent COVID-19. Sequencing was performed on peripheral blood. For the CDR3, the DNA is TGTGCCAGCAGTAAACTACGGGGAGCGGGGGACTCAGATACGCAGTATTTT. It codes for CASSKLRGAGDSDTQYF.